A single T cell receptor (beta chain) is shown here with its context. This specimen belongs to a study of blood T cell repertoires in COVID-19. TCRdb keeps only in-frame clones here, not all; method: immunoSEQ multiplex PCR. Of almost 500,000 clones in the sample, roughly nine tenths are singletons; the top ten hold 7% to 10%. Germline V gene lookup returns CDR1 KGHDR and CDR2 SFDVKD. Trimming removed 2 bases from V and 5 bases from J; junction bases left unmatched: 16. The CDR3 contains 21 residues. This receptor was taken from a woman aged 55 to 70 who had recovered from COVID-19. The sample comprised PBMCs or T cells enriched from blood (not recorded which). V usage is TRBV24-1 and J usage is TRBJ2-1; 14 bases align to TRBD2. CDR3 bases: TGTGCCACCAGTGATTCTTCCGCAGGACTAGCGGGGGGCTATGTGCACAATGAGCAGTTCTTC. Residues: CATSDSSAGLAGGYVHNEQFF.